This T cell receptor (beta chain) was recorded in a study of CD8 T cells in Susac syndrome. Trimming removed 0 bases at V and 5 bases at J, with 17 bases between. The CDR3 loop spans 17 amino acids. Germline V CDR1 and CDR2: LNHNV, YYDKDF (reference sequence). The multiple sclerosis control cohort comprised treatment-naive individuals presenting with stable or active relapsing-remitting disease. In contrast to the negatively isolated CD8+ and CD4+ T cells, TEMRA cells were FACS-enriched. A quantity of roughly 0.5 to 1 ug RNA underwent reverse transcription using random hexamers. MiXCR, run by TCRdb on the immunoSEQ multiplex PCR reads, gives a single entry per CDR3 protein. The table includes about 150,000 distinct CDR3 sequences, 85% to 95% detected once.

The chain has TRBV15 and TRBJ2-1; D is undetermined. This clonotype was sampled from a human donor with multiple sclerosis. Sequenced sample: CD8+ T cells from PBMCs. The CDR3 nucleotides are TGTGCCACCAGCAGAGAAGGCCTTGGGCGGAATCACAATGAGCAGTTCTTC. Its protein product is CATSREGLGRNHNEQFF.